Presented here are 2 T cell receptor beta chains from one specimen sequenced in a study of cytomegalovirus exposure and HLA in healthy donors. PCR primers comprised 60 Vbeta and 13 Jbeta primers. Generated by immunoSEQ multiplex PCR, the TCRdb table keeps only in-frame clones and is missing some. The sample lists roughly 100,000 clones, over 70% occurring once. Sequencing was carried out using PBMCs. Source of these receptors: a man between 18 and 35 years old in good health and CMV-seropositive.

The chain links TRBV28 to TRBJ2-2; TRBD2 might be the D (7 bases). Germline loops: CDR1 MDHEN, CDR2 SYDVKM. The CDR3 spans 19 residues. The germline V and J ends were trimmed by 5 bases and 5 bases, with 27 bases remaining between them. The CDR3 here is CASSRTFGGLGGETGELFF. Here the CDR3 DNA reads TGTGCCAGCAGTCGTACCTTCGGGGGCCTTGGGGGGGAGACCGGGGAGCTGTTTTTT.

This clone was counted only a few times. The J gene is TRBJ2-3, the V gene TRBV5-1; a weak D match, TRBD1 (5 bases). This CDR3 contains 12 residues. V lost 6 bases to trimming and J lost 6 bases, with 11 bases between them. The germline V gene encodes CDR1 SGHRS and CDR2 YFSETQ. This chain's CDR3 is CASTTRGDTQYF. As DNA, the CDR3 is TGCGCCAGCACAACAAGGGGTGATACGCAGTATTTT.